This T cell receptor beta chain was retrieved from a study of T-cell reconstitution after alpha-beta-depleted transplantation in children listed by TCRdb under 2016. Looking at the study overall: Using TCR repertoire profiling, the study followed T-cell immune reconstitution in a quantitative way in children after TCRalphabeta/CD19-depleted allogeneic hematopoietic cell transplantation.

CDR1 and CDR2 are read off the germline V gene as SGHRS and YFSETQ. The cysteine opens and the phenylalanine closes a CDR3 of 13 amino acids. Left in the record is the CDR3 DNA by itself, 39 bases read in frame from the first base. V is cut back by 9 bases and J by 4 bases, with 9 bases in the junction unmatched. Libraries were prepared through PCR. Instrument used: Illumina HiSeq 2500. TCR library preparation used molecular barcoding, with unique molecular identifiers applied to normalize quantification of the TCRbeta repertoire. The public reads were run again by TCRdb, first through fastp at Q25 and then through MiXCR, and only productive beta chains were kept. Rows with one shared CDR3 protein collapse into an entry with the most common genes and DNA. Within this sample are about 230,000 distinct CDR3 sequences, with about 8.8% of them counted one time only. The ten largest account for about 5.4% of the sample.

Ten or more counts support this clonotype. Its antigen specificity is not known. The sample holds no much larger clone one base away, and base qualities are not on file. The source of this sequence is a human donor who donated a stem cell graft to a child with SCID. The chain links TRBV5-1 with TRBJ2-7, with TRBD2 matching 8 junction bases. This specimen consisted of PBMCs from the stem cell graft donor, obtained from the stem cell graft. The CDR3: CANPGGFRYEQYF. The DNA reads as follows: TGCGCCAACCCGGGGGGGTTTCGGTACGAGCAGTACTTC.